Included here is one TCR beta chain sequence, with context. This specimen belongs to a study of cytotoxic CD8 clonotypes in ibrutinib-treated CLL. Clones were sequenced by immunoSEQ multiplex PCR, and TCRdb holds only the in-frame ones, with some missing. Seen here are 190,000 or so clones, around 70% observed once, and the top ten hold around 15%. Germline CDR1 MNHEY, CDR2 SVGAGI. The CDR3 is 14 residues long. Trimming stripped 5 bases from V and 0 bases from J, with 11 bases between. This chain connects TRBV6-5 to TRBJ2-7; possible D gene TRBD1, 5 bases. The source is a human donor with chronic lymphocytic leukemia. The sample was PBMCs, taken after 24 months of ibrutinib treatment. The CDR3 protein is CASSRRGTSYEQYF. As DNA, the CDR3 is TGTGCCAGCAGTCGAAGGGGTACCTCCTACGAGCAGTACTTC.